Described below is a single T cell receptor (beta chain) sequence and its context. Its specific antigen is unknown. Base qualities are not provided; no much larger clone lies one nucleotide away. The receptor library was made with the immunoSEQ multiplex PCR assay. To provide template for TCR sequencing, every sample had RNA extracted and reverse transcribed into cDNA. SuperScript III was used to make first-strand cDNA, primed with a 2:1 mix of oligo-dT and random hexamers. A synthetic immune receptor repertoire was used to gauge amplification bias, and whatever bias remained was removed computationally. For the original study's pipeline: Raw reads were preprocessed to remove errors, and CDR3 was defined by IMGT conventions from the conserved cysteine to phenylalanine. Clonality was computed by normalizing Shannon entropy by log2 of the number of productive unique TCRs and subtracting the result from 1. Whether each scalp clone was CD4 or CD8 was inferred by checking scalp TCRbeta sequences against the CD4 and CD8 repertoires from sorted blood. Sourced from immuneACCESS, this table was stored by TCRdb with only in-frame sequences that have V and J called. A share of the clones is absent; for the studies checked, an unresolved V gene accounts for under half, and the remainder has no known explanation. V and J calls and clone size are as listed in that table; D and trimming were resolved from the DNA. This sample holds hundreds of thousands of clones; more than 55% were observed only once. More than 0.95% of the sample belongs to the ten largest clones.

This entry belongs to a study of CD8+ T cells in alopecia areata (dated by TCRdb to 2017 to 2018). Study-level background: The treated patients, all with moderate-to-severe alopecia areata, were enrolled in an open-label pilot trial of oral tofacitinib given at 5 to 10 mg twice daily. TCRbeta CDR3 regions were amplified by immunoSEQ multiplex PCR using 35 Vbeta forward and 13 Jbeta reverse primers. In humans, TCRbeta sequencing was performed on scalp tissue and on sorted CD4+ and CD8+ peripheral blood T cells from healthy controls and from patients with patchy or totalis/universalis alopecia areata. Tofacitinib-treated patients had biopsies at baseline and at 4 and 24 weeks of treatment, with a later scalp biopsy in several patients. For the treated patients, the SALT score, which quantifies what percentage of scalp surface area is affected, served as the measure of disease severity. The study used high-throughput TCRbeta sequencing to examine T cell clonal expansion in alopecia areata, in both the C3H/HeJ mouse model and human patients. Clonality in the scalp was compared among normal scalp (n=4), patchy alopecia areata scalp (n=8), and alopecia totalis/universalis scalp (n=8). Patients received tofacitinib for 6 to 18 months and were then followed off drug for 6 months to check for delayed response and recurrence. RNA was extracted with the PAXgene miRNA kit for fixed scalp, the miRNeasy kit for PBMCs, and the RNeasy kit for mouse skin.

Measured from the cysteine to the phenylalanine, the CDR3 is 12 residues long. Solely the CDR3 DNA is kept, with 36 bases framed from the first base. V was cut back by 5 bases and J by 4 bases, leaving a gap of 8 bases between them. Looking up the germline V gene yields CDR1 SNHLY and CDR2 FYNNEI. What the treatment or condition label conveys for this sample: oral pan-JAK inhibitor, 5-10 mg twice daily. Lesional scalp punch biopsies and peripheral blood were collected from alopecia areata patients. PBMCs were isolated by density centrifugation and stained for CD3, CD4 and CD8, after which CD4+ and CD8+ T cells were sorted on a FACSAria. The investigation overall reported the following: Resident alphabeta T cells in normal human skin are also sequenced, complicating scalp TCR repertoire analysis, unlike mouse skin dominated by gammadelta T cells. Because the treated cohort was small and had only one nonresponder, larger studies are needed to examine links between baseline CD8+ expansion and response. Many expanded lesional clones were found to persist in scalp and blood during tofacitinib treatment, and relapse after treatment cessation may be partly explained by this persistence. Shared TCR sequences between patients were less evident than in mice, which may be partly attributable to HLA diversity in the patient population. Scalp clonality and the number of expanded CD8+ clones among the top 100 scalp clones were significantly decreased by tofacitinib. Higher clonality and more expanded CD8+ clones were observed in lesional scalp than in normal scalp, particularly in alopecia totalis/universalis, a finding suggestive of antigenic drive.

The sequence derives from a human donor with alopecia areata. The specimen was CD4+ T cells sorted from blood, collected around week 44, from a patient treated with tofacitinib. The chain was built from TRBV2 and TRBJ1-2; no D gene is confidently identified. The DNA reads as follows: TGTGCCAGCAGTACAGACCTCTATGGCTACACCTTC. Its protein product is CASSTDLYGYTF. Supplemented by the reference TRBV2 and TRBJ1-2 proteins around the CDR3, the complete variable domain is EPEVTQTPSHQVTQMGQEVILRCVPISNHLYFYWYRQILGQKVEFLVSFYNNEISEKSEIFDDQFSVERPDGSNFTLKIRSTKLEDSAMYFCASSTDLYGYTFGSGTRLTVV.